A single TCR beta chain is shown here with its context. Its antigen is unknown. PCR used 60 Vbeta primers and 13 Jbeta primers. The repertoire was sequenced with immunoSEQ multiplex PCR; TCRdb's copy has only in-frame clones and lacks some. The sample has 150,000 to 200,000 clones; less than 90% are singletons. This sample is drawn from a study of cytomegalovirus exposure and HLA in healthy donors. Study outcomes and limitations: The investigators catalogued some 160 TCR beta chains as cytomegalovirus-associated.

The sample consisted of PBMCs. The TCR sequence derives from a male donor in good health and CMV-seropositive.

CDR3 coding DNA: TGTGCCAGCAGCTTATTCGGGAGATCGGCCTACGAGCAGTACTTC. Its translation: CASSLFGRSAYEQYF. V is TRBV11-1 and J is TRBJ2-7; a possible D gene is TRBD2 (6 bases). The CDR3 consists of 15 residues. Germline V lookup: CDR1 SGHAT, CDR2 FQDESV (reference sequence). V was trimmed by 2 bases and J by 2 bases, leaving 13 bases between them.